This TCR beta chain derives from a study of T-cell reconstitution after alpha-beta-depleted transplantation in children. Study findings and constraints: Two months or so post-transplant, alpha-beta T cells reportedly derived from several hundred expanded graft clones. One year post-transplant, T-cell counts and diversity were largely derived from T cells produced anew.

On this clonotype itself: Its antigen is unidentified.

Molecular barcoding with unique molecular identifiers was used for the TCRbeta library. Each CDR3 protein is one row after TCRdb ran MiXCR on the PCR reads. The table records about 300,000 distinct CDR3 sequences, around 7.1% of them present only once. The sequence came from a female patient between 2 and 15 years old who had a stem cell transplant for Fanconi anemia, so the T cells may come from the graft donor. This material consisted of peripheral blood, taken 360 days after TCRalphabeta/CD19-depleted stem cell transplant.

Written as DNA, the CDR3 is TGTGCCAGCGGGCAGGTCAACAATCAGCCCCAGCATTTT. Translated: CASGQVNNQPQHF. The V gene is TRBV28, the J gene TRBJ1-5; D is unclear. The germline V and J ends were trimmed by 8 bases and 3 bases, with 11 bases remaining between them. CDR1 and CDR2 from the germline V gene are MDHEN and SYDVKM. The CDR3 is 13 amino acids.